This TCR beta chain came from a study of T cells in Graves' hyperthyroidism and ophthalmopathy. Study-wide findings and caveats: Median prediction lead before ophthalmopathy onset was 6.5 to 7 months with the model.

CDR1 is DFQATT and CDR2 is SNEGSKA in the germline V gene (reference sequence). The CDR3 extends over 11 amino acids. The ends were cut back, 3 bases at V and 7 bases at J, with 9 bases in the middle. As to this clonotype: Its antigen is unknown.

RNA transcripts provided the source from which TCR beta CDR3 regions were amplified. The HTBI set primed first-round TCR CDR3 RT-PCR. Each CDR3 protein gets one entry after TCRdb re-called the multiplex PCR reads with MiXCR. The repertoire holds almost 500,000 distinct CDR3 sequences, with about 22% as singletons. The sequenced sample was blood. This clonotype originated in a woman in her sixties or seventies with Graves' ophthalmopathy. V is TRBV20-1 and J is TRBJ1-1; D might be TRBD1 (5 bases). For the CDR3, the DNA is TGCAGTGCTAGTACGGGGGGTGAAGCTTTCTTT. Translation: CSASTGGEAFF.